One sample yielded the 3 T cell receptor beta chains listed below, sequenced in a study of human T cells and chemical hapten exposure. Time point defined: healthy volunteer bleed at 2 weeks. Sequencing started from total RNA isolated from unfractionated whole blood. Each CDR3 protein is one row after TCRdb ran MiXCR on the RACE reads. This table holds about 28,000 distinct CDR3 sequences, 6.5% to 8.5% found once. The sample comprised whole blood. These receptors all come from a human donor in good health. Some clones in this sample may be carry-over from other donors' samples.

The table lists this clonotype with a few counts. The chain uses TRBV6-1 and TRBJ2-5; the D gene is possibly TRBD1 (6 bases). Germline CDR1 reads MNHNS; CDR2 reads SASEGT. This CDR3 is built from 16 residues. Trimming pared 4 bases from V and 7 bases from J, leaving 22 bases between. Here the CDR3 reads CASSGLTGSPSATQYF. The CDR3 DNA sequence: TGTGCCAGCAGTGGTCTTACAGGGTCCCCCTCGGCGACCCAGTACTTC.

Ten or more counts support this clonotype. The rearrangement uses TRBV20-1 and TRBJ2-3; the match to TRBD2 covers 9 bases. There are 13 residues in the CDR3. The J segment lost 2 bases and the V segment lost 8 bases, leaving 5 bases of the junction unmatched. Per germline, CDR1 DFQATT and CDR2 SNEGSKA (reference sequence). The CDR3 reads CSLGLAFTDTQYF. Written as DNA, the CDR3 is TGCAGTTTAGGACTAGCGTTCACAGATACGCAGTATTTT.

This clonotype was detected many times. The rearrangement links TRBV9 to TRBJ2-2; D is uncertain. The CDR3 has 15 amino acids. Germline lookup yields CDR1 SGDLS and CDR2 YYNGEE. V lost 0 bases and J lost 5, with 11 bases in between. DNA of the CDR3: TGTGCCAGCAGCGTAGGAGGAGTTTTAACCGGGGAGCTGTTTTTT. Protein product: CASSVGGVLTGELFF.